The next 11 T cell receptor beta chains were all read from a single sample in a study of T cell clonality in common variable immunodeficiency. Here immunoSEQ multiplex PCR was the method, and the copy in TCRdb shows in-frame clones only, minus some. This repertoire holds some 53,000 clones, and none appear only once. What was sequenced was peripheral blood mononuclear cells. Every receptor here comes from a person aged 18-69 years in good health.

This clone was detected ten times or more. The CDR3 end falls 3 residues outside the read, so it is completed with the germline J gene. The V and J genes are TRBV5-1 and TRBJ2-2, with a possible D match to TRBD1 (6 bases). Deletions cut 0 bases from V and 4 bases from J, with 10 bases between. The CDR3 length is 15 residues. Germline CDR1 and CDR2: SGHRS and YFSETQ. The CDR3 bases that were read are TGCGCCAGCAGCTTGGGACAGGTATCCACCGGGGAG. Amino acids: CASSLGQVSTGE. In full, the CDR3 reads CASSLGQVSTGELFF.

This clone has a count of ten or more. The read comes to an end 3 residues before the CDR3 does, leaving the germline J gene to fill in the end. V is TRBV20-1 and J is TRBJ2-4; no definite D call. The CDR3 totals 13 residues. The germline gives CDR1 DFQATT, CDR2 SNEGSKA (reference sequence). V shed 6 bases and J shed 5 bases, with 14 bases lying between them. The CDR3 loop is CSAPSGGENIQYF. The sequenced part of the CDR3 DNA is TGCAGTGCGCCCTCCGGCGGCGAAAACATT.

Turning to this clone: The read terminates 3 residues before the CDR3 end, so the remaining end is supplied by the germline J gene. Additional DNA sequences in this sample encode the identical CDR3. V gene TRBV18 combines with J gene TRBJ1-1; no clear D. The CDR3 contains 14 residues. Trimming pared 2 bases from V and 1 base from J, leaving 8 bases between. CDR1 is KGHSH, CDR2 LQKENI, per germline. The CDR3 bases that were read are TGTGCCAGCTCACCAATGACGGGGAACACTGAA. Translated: CASSPMTGNTE. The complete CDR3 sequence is CASSPMTGNTEAFF. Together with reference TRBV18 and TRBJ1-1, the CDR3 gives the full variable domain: NAGVMQNPRHLVRRRGQEARLRCSPMKGHSHVYWYRQLPEEGLKFMVYLQKENIIDESGMPKERFSAEFPKEGPSILRIQQVVRGDSAAYFCASSPMTGNTEAFFGQGTRLTVV.

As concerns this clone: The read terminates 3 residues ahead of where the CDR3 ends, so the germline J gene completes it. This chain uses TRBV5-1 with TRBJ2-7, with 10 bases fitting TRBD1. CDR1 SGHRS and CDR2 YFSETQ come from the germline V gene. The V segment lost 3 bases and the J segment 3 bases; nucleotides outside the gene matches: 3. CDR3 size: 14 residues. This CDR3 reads CASSYGQGGYEQYF. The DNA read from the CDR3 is TGCGCCAGCAGCTATGGACAGGGGGGCTACGAG.

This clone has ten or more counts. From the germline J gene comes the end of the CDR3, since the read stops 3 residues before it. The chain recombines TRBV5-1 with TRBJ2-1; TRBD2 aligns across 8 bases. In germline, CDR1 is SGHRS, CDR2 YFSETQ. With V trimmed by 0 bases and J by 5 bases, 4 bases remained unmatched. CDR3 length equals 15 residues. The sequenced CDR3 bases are TGCGCCAGCAGCTTGGGACTAGCGCACGACAATGAG. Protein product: CASSLGLAHDNE. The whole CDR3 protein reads CASSLGLAHDNEQFF.

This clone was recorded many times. The CDR3 bases that were read are TGTGCCAGCAGTATTCCTGAGGGGAGAGTCTACGAG. Translation gives CASSIPEGRVYE. The CDR3 reads in full as CASSIPEGRVYEQYF. The V gene is TRBV7-9, the J gene TRBJ2-7, with D perhaps matching TRBD1 or TRBD2 (5 bases each). The sequenced fragment ends 3 residues before the CDR3 boundary, so the rest is inferred from the germline J gene. This CDR3 is built from 15 residues. Germline V gives CDR1 SEHNR, CDR2 FQNEAQ (reference sequence). V was shortened by 6 bases and J by 3 bases, with 18 bases between the two germline ends.

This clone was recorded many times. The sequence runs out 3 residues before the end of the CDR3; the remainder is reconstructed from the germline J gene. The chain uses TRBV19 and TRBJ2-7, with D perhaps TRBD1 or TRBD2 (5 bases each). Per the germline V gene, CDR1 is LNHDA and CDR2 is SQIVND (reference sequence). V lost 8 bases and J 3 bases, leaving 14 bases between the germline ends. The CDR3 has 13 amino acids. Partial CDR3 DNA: TGTGCCAGTTCCGAGGGGCTTCTCTACGAG. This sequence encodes CASSEGLLYE. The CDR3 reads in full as CASSEGLLYEQYF. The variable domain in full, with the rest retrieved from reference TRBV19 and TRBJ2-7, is DGGITQSPKYLFRKEGQNVTLSCEQNLNHDAMYWYRQDPGQGLRLIYYSQIVNDFQKGDIAEGYSVSREKKESFPLTVTSAQKNPTAFYLCASSEGLLYEQYFGPGTRLTVT.

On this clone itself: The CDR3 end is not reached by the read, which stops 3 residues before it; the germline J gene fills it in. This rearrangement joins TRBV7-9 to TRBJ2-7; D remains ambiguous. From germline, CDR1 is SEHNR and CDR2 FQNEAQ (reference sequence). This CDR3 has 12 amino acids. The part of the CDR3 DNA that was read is TGTGCTGTGGGCAGCTTCTCCTACGAG. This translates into CAVGSFSYE. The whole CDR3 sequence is CAVGSFSYEQYF.

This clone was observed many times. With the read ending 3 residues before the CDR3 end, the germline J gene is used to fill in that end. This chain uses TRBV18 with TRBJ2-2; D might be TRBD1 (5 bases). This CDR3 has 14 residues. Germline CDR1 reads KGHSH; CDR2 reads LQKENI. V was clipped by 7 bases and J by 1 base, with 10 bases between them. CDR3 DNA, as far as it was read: TGTGCCAGCTTTATAACAGGGAACACCGGGGAG. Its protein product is CASFITGNTGE. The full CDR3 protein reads CASFITGNTGELFF.

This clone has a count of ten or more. Incomplete CDR3 DNA: TGTGCCAGCAGCCCCTATAGCGGGAGCCATGAG. Translated: CASSPYSGSHE. The whole CDR3 region reads CASSPYSGSHEQFF. This sequence joins TRBV7-2 and TRBJ2-1; 9 bases are shared with TRBD2. The read comes to an end 3 residues before the CDR3 does, leaving the germline J gene to fill in the end. V shed 5 bases, J shed 8 bases, and the junction held 7 bases outside the gene matches. Germline V lookup: CDR1 SGHTA, CDR2 FQGNSA. The CDR3 has 14 residues.

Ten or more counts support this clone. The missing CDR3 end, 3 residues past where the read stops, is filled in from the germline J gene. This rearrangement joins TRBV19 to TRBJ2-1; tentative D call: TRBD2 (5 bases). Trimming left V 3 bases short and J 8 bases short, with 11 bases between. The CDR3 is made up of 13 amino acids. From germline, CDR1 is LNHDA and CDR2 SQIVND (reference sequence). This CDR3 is CASSIVRADEQFF. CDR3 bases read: TGTGCCAGTAGTATTGTGAGGGCTGATGAG.